Listed here are 5 T cell receptor beta chains from one sample, sequenced in a study of neurological immune-mediated disorders. TCRdb redid the calling of the 5' RACE reads with MiXCR, one entry per CDR3 protein. The repertoire has over 60,000 distinct CDR3 sequences, roughly 5.5% of them found once; the top ten carry less than 3.5%. The sample comprised PBMCs. The receptors were sampled from a woman in her 30s with multiple sclerosis.

This clonotype was detected ten times or more. V usage is TRBV20-1 and J usage is TRBJ1-4, with D possibly matching TRBD1 (6 bases). The CDR3 is made up of 13 amino acids. V was pared by 6 bases and J by 8 bases, with 16 bases between. Per the germline V gene, CDR1 is DFQATT and CDR2 is SNEGSKA (reference sequence). The DNA for the CDR3 is TGCAGTGCCGATCAGGGGACGGGAGAAAAACTGTTTTTT. This encodes CSADQGTGEKLFF.

This clonotype was found many times. The CDR3 loop reads CASTPGTGLTEAFF. CDR3 nucleotide sequence: TGTGCCAGCACCCCTGGGACAGGGCTCACTGAAGCTTTCTTT. The chain joins TRBV27 to TRBJ1-1; 9 bases line up with TRBD1. The CDR3 runs 14 residues. Germline values: CDR1 MNHEY, CDR2 SMNVEV (reference sequence). Unmatched junction bases numbered 7, after V lost 7 bases and J lost 4 bases.

Notes on this clonotype: It may be a read error: a sequence one base away is much more abundant. It is likely a read error, because the conserved phenylalanine at the end of the CDR3 is missing. The rearrangement links TRBV20-1 to TRBJ2-5, with TRBD1 identical over 8 bases. CDR1 and CDR2 from the germline V gene are DFQATT and SNEGSKA (reference sequence). The CDR3 runs 12 residues. J was trimmed by 3 bases and V by 6 bases; bases with no gene match: 3. The CDR3 nucleotides are TGCAGTGCCCAGGGGGCCGAAGAGACCCAGTACATC. Its translation is CSAQGAEETQYI.

This clonotype was found many times. The rearrangement links TRBV5-1 to TRBJ2-7; TRBD1 aligns across 7 bases. Germline-derived CDR1 and CDR2 are SGHRS and YFSETQ. Losses at the gene ends were 3 bases for V and 3 bases for J; bases not matched to a gene: 3. The CDR3 is 13 amino acids. The CDR3 loop is CASSWDRLYEQYF. CDR3 in DNA: TGCGCCAGCAGCTGGGACAGACTCTACGAGCAGTACTTC. The variable domain in full, with the rest retrieved from reference TRBV5-1 and TRBJ2-7, is KAGVTQTPRYLIKTRGQQVTLSCSPISGHRSVSWYQQTPGQGLQFLFEYFSETQRNKGNFPGRFSGRQFSNSRSEMNVSTLELGDSALYLCASSWDRLYEQYFGPGTRLTVT.

This clonotype was observed many times. This chain uses TRBV7-2 with TRBJ2-1; TRBD1 matches 7 bases. The CDR3 is made up of 15 amino acids. CDR1 and CDR2 (germline): SGHTA, FQGNSA. Losses at the gene ends were 4 bases for V and 0 bases for J; bases not matched to a gene: 3. CDR3: CASSSDRASYNEQFF. The CDR3 DNA follows: TGTGCCAGCAGCTCCGACAGGGCCTCCTACAATGAGCAGTTCTTC.